These 4 T cell receptor beta chains were sequenced from one sample in a study of T cell responses to AZD1222 COVID-19 vaccine. Sequencing was performed with immunoSEQ multiplex PCR; in TCRdb, only in-frame clones are kept and a portion is missing. The table has 86,000 or so clones, about 86% seen once. The sample here was peripheral blood, taken 28 days after the second AZD1222 dose. These receptors all stem from an adult who received the AZD1222 COVID-19 vaccine.

The V and J genes are TRBV2 and TRBJ2-1; no clear D. V gave up 6 bases and J gave up 0 bases, with 12 bases separating them. The CDR3 spans 15 residues. Germline CDR1 SNHLY, CDR2 FYNNEI. The CDR3 bases are TGTGCCAGCAGCCTAGGATTGTCCTCCTACAATGAGCAGTTCTTC. Its protein product is CASSLGLSSYNEQFF.

The chain joins TRBV7-9 to TRBJ2-5; 9 positions agree with TRBD2. The junction had 3 bases not matched to a gene; V was cut back by 2 bases and J by 8 bases. The germline CDR1 and CDR2 sequences are SEHNR and FQNEAQ (reference sequence). This CDR3 comprises 13 residues. The CDR3 spells CASSLIAGETQYF. CDR3 nucleotide sequence: TGTGCCAGCAGCTTAATAGCGGGAGAAACCCAGTACTTC.

This clone was observed a few times. The chain recombines TRBV4-2 with TRBJ2-3; 10 bases fit TRBD2. CDR1 and CDR2 from the germline V gene are LGHNA and YNFKEQ. The CDR3 consists of 17 residues. Germline trimming cut 1 base from V and 0 bases from J; bases unmatched to any gene: 4. The CDR3, as DNA: TGTGCCAGCAGCCAAGTTAGCGGGGGGCCTAGCACAGATACGCAGTATTTT. It codes for CASSQVSGGPSTDTQYF.

J is TRBJ1-1 and V is TRBV28, with D hard to call. Germline lookup yields CDR1 MDHEN and CDR2 SYDVKM. The CDR3 runs to 12 residues. Trimming pared 7 bases from V and 1 base from J, leaving 7 bases between. As DNA, the CDR3 is TGTGCCAGCACCCGGAGGAACACTGAAGCTTTCTTT. Its protein product is CASTRRNTEAFF.